This record concerns one T cell receptor (beta chain) sequence. The V gene end was trimmed by 2 bases and the J gene end by 6 bases; junction bases not matched to a gene: 8. This CDR3 is 15 amino acids long. CDR1 is SEHNR, CDR2 FQNEAQ, per germline (reference sequence). This record comes from a study of shared clonotypes between healthy human individuals. Naive CD8 cells lacked CD45RO, underwent positive selection for CCR7 and left out terminally differentiated effector memory CD45RA+ cells. Clones were read by immunoSEQ multiplex PCR, and TCRdb kept only the in-frame ones, dropping some. The sample carries over 2 million clones, around 96% recorded once.

Sequencing was performed on naive CD8+ T cells sorted from blood. The chain employs TRBV7-9 and TRBJ2-7; TRBD2 matches 9 bases. The sequence was collected from a man between 18 and 35 years old in good health. Here the CDR3 reads CASSLRGSGSVEQYF. The CDR3 bases are TGTGCCAGCAGCTTACGGGGTAGCGGGAGTGTCGAGCAGTACTTC.